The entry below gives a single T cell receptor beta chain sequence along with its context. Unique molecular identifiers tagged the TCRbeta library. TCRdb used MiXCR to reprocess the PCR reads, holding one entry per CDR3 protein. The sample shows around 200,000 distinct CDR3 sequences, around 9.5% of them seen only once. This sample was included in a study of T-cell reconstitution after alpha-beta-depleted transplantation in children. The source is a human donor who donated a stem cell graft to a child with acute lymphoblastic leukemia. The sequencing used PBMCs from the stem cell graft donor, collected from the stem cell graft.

The CDR3 here is CASSLGAAGELFF. CDR3 nucleotides: TGTGCCAGCAGTTTAGGAGCAGCCGGGGAGCTGTTTTTT. The chain has TRBV12-3 or TRBV12-4 and TRBJ2-2, with unresolved D. The V and J ends lost 1 base and 6 bases respectively, with 6 bases between them. CDR3 length: 13 residues.